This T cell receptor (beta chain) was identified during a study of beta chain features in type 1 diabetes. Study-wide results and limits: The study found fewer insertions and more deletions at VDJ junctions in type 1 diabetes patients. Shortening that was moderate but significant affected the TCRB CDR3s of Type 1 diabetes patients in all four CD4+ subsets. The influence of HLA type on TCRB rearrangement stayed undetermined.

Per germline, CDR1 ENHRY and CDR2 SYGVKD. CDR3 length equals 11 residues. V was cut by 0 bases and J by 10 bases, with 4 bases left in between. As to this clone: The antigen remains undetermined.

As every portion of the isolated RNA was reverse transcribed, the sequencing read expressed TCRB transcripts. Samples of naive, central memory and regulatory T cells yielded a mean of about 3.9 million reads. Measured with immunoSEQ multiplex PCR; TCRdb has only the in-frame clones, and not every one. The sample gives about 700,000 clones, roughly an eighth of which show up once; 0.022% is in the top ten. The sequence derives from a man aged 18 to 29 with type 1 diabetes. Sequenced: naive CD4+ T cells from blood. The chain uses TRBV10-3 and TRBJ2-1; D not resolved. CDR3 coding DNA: TGTGCCATCAGTGAGTCTAGGGAGCAGTTCTTC. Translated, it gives CAISESREQFF.